This T cell receptor (beta chain) was sequenced during a study of blood T cell repertoires in COVID-19. Study overall: From T cells, B-cell-depleted T cells, or PBMCs came the material, which was cDNA or gDNA.

Using immunoSEQ multiplex PCR, the repertoire was profiled, and TCRdb retains in-frame clones only, with some absent. The sample records approximately 150,000 clones, 80% to 90% being singletons. The V gene end was trimmed by 2 bases and the J gene end by 1 base; junction bases not matched to a gene: 7. The CDR3 has 16 amino acids. Germline CDR1 is MDHEN and CDR2 is SYDVKM. V and J are TRBV28 and TRBJ1-1; 7 bases match TRBD1. This TCR was sampled from a woman aged 55-70 years with active COVID-19. Sequenced input: peripheral blood. The CDR3 protein is CASSLLPGTANTEAFF. CDR3 DNA sequence: TGTGCCAGCAGTTTACTCCCCGGGACAGCGAACACTGAAGCTTTCTTT.